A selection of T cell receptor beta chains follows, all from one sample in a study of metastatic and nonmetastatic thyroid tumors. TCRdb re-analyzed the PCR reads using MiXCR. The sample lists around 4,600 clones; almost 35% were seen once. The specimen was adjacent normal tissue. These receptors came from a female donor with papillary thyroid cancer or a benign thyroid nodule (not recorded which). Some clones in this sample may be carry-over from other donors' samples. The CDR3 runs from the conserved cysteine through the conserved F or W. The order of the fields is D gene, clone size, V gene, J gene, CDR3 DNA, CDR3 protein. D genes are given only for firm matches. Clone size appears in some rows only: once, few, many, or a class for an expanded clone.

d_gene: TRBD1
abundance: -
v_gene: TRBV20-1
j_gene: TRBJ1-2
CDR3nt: TGCAGTGCTAGAGACCCCCGGACAGGCGGGAGAGGCTACACCTTC
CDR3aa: CSARDPRTGGRGYTF

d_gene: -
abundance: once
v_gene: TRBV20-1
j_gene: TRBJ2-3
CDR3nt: TGCAGTGCCCCCGGGGACGGACACACAGATACGCAGTATTTT
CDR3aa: CSAPGDGHTDTQYF

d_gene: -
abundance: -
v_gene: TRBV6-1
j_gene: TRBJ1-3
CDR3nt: TGTGCCAGCACCCGTGGAAACACCATATATTTT
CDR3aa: CASTRGNTIYF

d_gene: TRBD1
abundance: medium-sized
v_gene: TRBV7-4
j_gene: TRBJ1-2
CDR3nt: TGTGCCAGCAGCTTAAAGGGGGCGGGTTGGAACTATGGCTACACCTTC
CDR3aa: CASSLKGAGWNYGYTF

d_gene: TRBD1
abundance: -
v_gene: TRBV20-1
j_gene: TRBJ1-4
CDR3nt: TGCAGTGCTAGAGGAGGGGGCACTACGACAGACATTCAGTTTTTT
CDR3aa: CSARGGGTTTDIQFF

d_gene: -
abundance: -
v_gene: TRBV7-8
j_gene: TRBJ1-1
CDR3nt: TGTGCCAGCAGCTCTACTACTGGGGGAACTGAAGCTTTCTTT
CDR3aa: CASSSTTGGTEAFF

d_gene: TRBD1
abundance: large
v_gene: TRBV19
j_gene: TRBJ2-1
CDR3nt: TGTGCCAGTAGTATAGCCCAGGGGGCCGGGCATGAGCAGTTCTTC
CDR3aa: CASSIAQGAGHEQFF

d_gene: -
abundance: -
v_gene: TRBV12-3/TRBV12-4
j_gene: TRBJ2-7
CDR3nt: TGTGCCAGCAGTGAGGGCACAGCCTACGAGCAGTACTTC
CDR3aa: CASSEGTAYEQYF

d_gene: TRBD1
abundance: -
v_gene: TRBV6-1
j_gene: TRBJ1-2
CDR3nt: TGTGCCAGCAGTGGAGACAGGGCCTATGGCTACACCTTC
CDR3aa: CASSGDRAYGYTF

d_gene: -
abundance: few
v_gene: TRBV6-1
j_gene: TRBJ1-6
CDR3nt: TGTGCCAGCAGTCGGAATTCACCCCTCCACTTT
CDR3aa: CASSRNSPLHF

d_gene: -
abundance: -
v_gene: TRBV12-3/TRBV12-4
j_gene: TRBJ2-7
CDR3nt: TGTGCCAGCAGTTTATTTATCCCCGAGCAGTACTTC
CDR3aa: CASSLFIPEQYF

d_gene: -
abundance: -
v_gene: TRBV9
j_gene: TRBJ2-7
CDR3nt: TGTGCCAGCAGCACCGGAGGAGGAGAGCAGTACTTC
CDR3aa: CASSTGGGEQYF

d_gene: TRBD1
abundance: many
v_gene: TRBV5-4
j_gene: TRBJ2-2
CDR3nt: TGTGCCAGCAGCCGGGACAGAAACACCGGGGAGCTGTTTTTT
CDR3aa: CASSRDRNTGELFF

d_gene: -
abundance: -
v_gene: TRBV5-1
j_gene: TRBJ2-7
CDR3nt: TGCGCCAGCAGCTTGAATCCAACTTCCTACGAGCAGTACTTC
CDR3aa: CASSLNPTSYEQYF

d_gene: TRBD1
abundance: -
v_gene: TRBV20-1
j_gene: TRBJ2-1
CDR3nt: TGCAGTGCCCCCGGACAGGTCGGCTACAATGAGCAGTTCTTC
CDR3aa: CSAPGQVGYNEQFF